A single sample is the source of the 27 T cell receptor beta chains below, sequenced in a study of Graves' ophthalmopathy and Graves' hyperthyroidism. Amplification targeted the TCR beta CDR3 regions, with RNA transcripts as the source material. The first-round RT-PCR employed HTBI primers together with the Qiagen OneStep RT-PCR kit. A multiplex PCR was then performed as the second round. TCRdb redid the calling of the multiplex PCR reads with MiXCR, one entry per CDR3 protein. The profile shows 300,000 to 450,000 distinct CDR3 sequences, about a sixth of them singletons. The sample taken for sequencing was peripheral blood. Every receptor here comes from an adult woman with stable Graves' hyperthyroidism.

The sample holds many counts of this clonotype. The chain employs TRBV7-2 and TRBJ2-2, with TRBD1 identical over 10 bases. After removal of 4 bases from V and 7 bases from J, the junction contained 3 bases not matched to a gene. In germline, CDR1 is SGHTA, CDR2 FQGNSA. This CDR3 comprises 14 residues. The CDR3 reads CASSWDRGLGELFF. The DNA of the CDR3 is TGTGCCAGCAGCTGGGACAGGGGTCTCGGGGAGCTGTTTTTT.

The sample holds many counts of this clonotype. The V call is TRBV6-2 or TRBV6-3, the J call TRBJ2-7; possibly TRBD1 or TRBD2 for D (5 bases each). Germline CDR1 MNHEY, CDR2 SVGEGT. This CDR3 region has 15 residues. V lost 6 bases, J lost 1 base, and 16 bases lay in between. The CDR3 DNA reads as TGTGCCAGCAGAACCGGGGTGGGGACGTCCTACGAGCAGTACTTC. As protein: CASRTGVGTSYEQYF.

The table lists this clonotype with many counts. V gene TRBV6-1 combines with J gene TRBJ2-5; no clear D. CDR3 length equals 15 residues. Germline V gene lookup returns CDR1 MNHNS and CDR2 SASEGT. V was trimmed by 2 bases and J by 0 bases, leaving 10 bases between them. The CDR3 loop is CASSEIRVNQETQYF. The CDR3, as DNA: TGTGCCAGCAGTGAAATCCGAGTGAACCAAGAGACCCAGTACTTC.

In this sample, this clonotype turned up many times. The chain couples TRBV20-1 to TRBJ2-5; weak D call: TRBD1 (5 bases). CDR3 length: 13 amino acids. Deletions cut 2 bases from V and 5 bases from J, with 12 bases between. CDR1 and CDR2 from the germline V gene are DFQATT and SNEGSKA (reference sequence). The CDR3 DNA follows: TGCAGTGCTAGAATCCAGGGTTACGAGACCCAGTACTTC. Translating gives CSARIQGYETQYF.

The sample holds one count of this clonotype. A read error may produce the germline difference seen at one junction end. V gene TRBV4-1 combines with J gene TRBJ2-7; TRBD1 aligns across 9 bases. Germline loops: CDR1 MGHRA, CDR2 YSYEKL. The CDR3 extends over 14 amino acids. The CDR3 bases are TGCGCCAGCAGCCCGGGACAGGGTACCTACGAGCTGTACTTC. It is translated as CASSPGQGTYELYF.

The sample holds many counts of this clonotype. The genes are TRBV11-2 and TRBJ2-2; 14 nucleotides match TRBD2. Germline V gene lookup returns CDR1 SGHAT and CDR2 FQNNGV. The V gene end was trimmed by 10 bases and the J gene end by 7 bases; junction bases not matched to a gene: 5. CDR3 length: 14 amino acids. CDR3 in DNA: TGTGCCACCGGACTAGCGGGAGGAAGCGGGGAGCTGTTTTTT. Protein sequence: CATGLAGGSGELFF.

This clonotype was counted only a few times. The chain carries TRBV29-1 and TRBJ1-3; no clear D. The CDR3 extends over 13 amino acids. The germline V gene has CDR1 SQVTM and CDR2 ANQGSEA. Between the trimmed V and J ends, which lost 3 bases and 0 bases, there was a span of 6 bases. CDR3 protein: CSVEGSSGNTIYF. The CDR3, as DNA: TGCAGCGTTGAGGGGAGCTCTGGAAACACCATATATTTT.

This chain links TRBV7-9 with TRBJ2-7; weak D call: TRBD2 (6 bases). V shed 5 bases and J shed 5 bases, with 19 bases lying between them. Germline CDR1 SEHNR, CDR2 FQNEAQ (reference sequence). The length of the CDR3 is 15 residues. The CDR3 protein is CASSPRAGYHHEQYF. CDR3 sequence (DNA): TGTGCCAGCAGCCCTCGGGCGGGGTATCACCACGAGCAGTACTTC.

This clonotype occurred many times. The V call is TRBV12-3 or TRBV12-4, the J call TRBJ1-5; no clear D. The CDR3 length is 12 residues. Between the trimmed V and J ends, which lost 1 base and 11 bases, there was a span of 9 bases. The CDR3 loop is CASSLVYGSQHF. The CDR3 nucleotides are TGTGCCAGCAGTTTAGTTTACGGGTCCCAGCATTTT.

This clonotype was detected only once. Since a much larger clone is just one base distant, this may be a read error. CDR3 region: CASAPTGITGELFF. CDR3 nucleotides: TGTGCCAGCGCGCCAACAGGGATCACCGGGGAGCTGTTTTTT. The J gene is TRBJ2-2, the V gene TRBV18; possible D gene TRBD1, 6 bases. Germline V gene sequence: CDR1 KGHSH, CDR2 LQKENI. This CDR3 is 14 amino acids long. The V end was cut by 8 bases, the J end by 4 bases, with 14 bases between.

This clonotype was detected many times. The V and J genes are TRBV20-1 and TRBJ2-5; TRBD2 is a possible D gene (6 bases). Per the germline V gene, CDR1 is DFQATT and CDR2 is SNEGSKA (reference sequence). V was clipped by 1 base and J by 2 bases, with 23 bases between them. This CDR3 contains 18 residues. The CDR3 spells CSARVYGRGSEIQETQYF. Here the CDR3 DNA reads TGCAGTGCTAGAGTCTATGGGCGGGGTAGCGAGATACAAGAGACCCAGTACTTC.

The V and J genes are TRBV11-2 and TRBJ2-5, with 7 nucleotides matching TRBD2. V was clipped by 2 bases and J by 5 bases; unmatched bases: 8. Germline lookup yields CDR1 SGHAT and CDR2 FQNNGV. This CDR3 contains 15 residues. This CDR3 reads CASSLRGSAGETQYF. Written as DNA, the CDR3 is TGTGCCAGCAGCTTACGCGGGAGTGCCGGGGAGACCCAGTACTTC.

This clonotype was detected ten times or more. This chain's CDR3 is CASSRTDYTEAFF. CDR3 bases: TGTGCCAGCAGCAGGACAGATTACACTGAAGCTTTCTTT. The V and J genes are TRBV11-1 and TRBJ1-1, with D tentatively TRBD1 (6 bases). V was shortened by 5 bases and J by 3 bases, with 10 bases between the two germline ends. The germline CDR1 and CDR2 sequences are SGHAT and FQDESV (reference sequence). The CDR3 is 13 residues long.

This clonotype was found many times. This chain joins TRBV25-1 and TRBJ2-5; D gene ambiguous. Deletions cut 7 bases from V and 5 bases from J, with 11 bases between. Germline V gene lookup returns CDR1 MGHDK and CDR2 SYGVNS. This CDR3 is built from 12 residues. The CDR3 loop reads CASKSDLETQYF. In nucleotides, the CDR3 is TGTGCCAGCAAAAGCGACTTGGAGACCCAGTACTTC.

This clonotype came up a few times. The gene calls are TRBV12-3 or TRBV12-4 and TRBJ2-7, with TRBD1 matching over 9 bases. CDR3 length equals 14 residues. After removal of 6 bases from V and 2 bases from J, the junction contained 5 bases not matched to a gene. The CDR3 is CASSRGTGTYEQYF. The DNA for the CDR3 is TGTGCCAGCAGCCGAGGGACAGGGACCTACGAGCAGTACTTC.

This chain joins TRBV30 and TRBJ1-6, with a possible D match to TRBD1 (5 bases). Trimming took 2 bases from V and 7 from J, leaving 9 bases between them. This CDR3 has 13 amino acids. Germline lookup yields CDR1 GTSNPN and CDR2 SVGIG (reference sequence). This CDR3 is CAWSPRTNSPLHF. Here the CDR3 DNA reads TGTGCCTGGAGTCCACGGACAAATTCACCCCTCCACTTT.

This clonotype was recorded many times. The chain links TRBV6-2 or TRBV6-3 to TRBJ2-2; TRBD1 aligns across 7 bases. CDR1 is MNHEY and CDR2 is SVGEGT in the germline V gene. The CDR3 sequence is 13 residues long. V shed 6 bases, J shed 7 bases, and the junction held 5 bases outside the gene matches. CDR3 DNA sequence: TGTGCCAGCAGGAAGACAGGGTTCGGGGAGCTGTTTTTT. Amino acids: CASRKTGFGELFF.

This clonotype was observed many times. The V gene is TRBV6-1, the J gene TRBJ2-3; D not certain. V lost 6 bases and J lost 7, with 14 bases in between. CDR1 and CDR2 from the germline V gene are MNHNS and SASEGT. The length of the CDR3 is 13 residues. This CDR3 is CASRGPGGYTQYF. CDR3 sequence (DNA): TGTGCCAGCAGGGGCCCTGGCGGTTATACGCAGTATTTT.

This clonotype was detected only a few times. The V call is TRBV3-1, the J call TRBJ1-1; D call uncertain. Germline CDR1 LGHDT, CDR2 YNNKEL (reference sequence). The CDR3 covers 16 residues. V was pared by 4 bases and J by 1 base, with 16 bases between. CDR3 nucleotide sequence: TGTGCCAGCAGCCGGAGATTTTCCAGCCCGAACACTGAAGCTTTCTTT. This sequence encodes CASSRRFSSPNTEAFF.

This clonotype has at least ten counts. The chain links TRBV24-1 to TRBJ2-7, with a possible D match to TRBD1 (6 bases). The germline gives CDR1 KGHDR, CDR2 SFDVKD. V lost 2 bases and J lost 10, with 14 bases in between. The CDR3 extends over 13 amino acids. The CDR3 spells CATSDSGQPPQYF. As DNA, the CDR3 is TGTGCCACCAGTGATTCCGGACAGCCCCCCCAGTACTTC.

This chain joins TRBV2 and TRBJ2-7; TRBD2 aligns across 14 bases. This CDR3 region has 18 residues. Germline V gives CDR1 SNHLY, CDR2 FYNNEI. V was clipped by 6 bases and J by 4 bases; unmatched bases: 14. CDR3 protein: CASRGTSGGPTDGYEQYF. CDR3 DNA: TGTGCCAGCAGGGGGACTAGCGGGGGCCCAACGGACGGTTACGAGCAGTACTTC.

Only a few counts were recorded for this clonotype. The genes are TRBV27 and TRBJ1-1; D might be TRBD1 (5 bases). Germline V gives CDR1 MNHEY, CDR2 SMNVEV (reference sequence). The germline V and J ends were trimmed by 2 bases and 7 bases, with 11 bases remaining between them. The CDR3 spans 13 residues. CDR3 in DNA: TGTGCCAGCAGTTTAGTTAGGGGCAATGAAGCTTTCTTT. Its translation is CASSLVRGNEAFF.

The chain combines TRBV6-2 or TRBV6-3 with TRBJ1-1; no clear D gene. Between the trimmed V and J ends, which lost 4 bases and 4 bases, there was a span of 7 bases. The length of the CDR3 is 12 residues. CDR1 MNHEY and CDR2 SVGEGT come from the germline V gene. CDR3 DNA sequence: TGTGCCAGCAGTTGGAGGGCCACTGAAGCTTTCTTT. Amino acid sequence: CASSWRATEAFF.

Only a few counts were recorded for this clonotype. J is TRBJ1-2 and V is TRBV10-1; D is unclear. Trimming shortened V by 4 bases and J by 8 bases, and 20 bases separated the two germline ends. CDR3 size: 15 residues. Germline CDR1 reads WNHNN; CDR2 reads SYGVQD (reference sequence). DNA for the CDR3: TGCGCCAGCAGTGTCTCGGCACCTCGGATCTTAGGCTACACCTTC. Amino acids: CASSVSAPRILGYTF.

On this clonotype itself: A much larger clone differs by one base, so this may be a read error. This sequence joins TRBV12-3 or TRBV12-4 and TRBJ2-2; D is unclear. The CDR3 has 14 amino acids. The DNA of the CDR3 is TGTGCCGGCAGTTTGGGCCTAACTACCGGGGAGCTGTTTTTT. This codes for CAGSLGLTTGELFF.

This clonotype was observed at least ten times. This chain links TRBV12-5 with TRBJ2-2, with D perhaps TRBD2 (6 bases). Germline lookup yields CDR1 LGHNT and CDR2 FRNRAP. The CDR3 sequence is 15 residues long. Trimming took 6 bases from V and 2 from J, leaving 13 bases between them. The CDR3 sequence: CASGDYARNTGELFF. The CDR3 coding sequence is TGTGCTAGTGGGGACTACGCCAGAAACACCGGGGAGCTGTTTTTT.

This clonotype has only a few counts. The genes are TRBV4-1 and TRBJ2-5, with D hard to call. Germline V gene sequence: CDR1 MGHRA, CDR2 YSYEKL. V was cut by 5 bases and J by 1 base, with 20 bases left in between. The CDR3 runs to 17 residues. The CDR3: CASSFSLMIKSQETQYF. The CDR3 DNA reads TGCGCCAGCAGCTTCTCTCTTATGATAAAGAGCCAAGAGACCCAGTACTTC.